The T cell receptor beta chain under discussion was sequenced for a study of blood T cells in healthy people across ages. Broader study findings: Age advanced and TCR beta diversity per million T cells fell, roughly linearly. Comparison with aged donors showed that long-lived donors had more naive CD4+ cells and higher diversity.

Together with a sample-barcoded 5' primer, a J-beta primer mix was included in a second PCR lasting 7 to 11 cycles. TCRdb called the 5' RACE reads again in MiXCR, with one record for every CDR3 protein. Here the sample spans around 820,000 distinct CDR3 sequences, approximately 25% being singletons. CDR3 length: 16 residues. From germline, CDR1 is SGHVS and CDR2 FNYEAQ. This clonotype has just a few counts. Its specificity is unknown. Its ends do not fully match the called genes, so a read error is possible. These data also featured in a second study, about T cells of mothers and their children. This second study notes: A second PCR was performed with the M1S primer. This primer added sample barcodes and 2-4 random nucleotides. Each mother gave over 9 million TCR beta CDR3 reads; each child, around 3 million.

Material: blood. This clonotype was sampled from a boy younger than 18 in good health. The chain has TRBV7-6 and TRBJ2-7; 11 bases agree with TRBD1. In DNA form, the CDR3 reads TGCGCCAGCAGTTCACCGGGACAGGGGGTCACCTACGAGCAGTACTTC. Amino acid sequence: CASSSPGQGVTYEQYF. Full variable domain (outside the CDR3, taken from reference TRBV7-6 and TRBJ2-7): GAGVSQSPRYKVTKRGQDVALRCDPISGHVSLYWYRQALGQGPEFLTYFNYEAQQDKSGLPNDRFSAERPEGSISTLTIQRTEQRDSAMYRCASSSPGQGVTYEQYFGPGTRLTVT.